This TCR beta chain was observed in a study of cytomegalovirus exposure and HLA in healthy donors. About the study: Roughly 180 million T cells yielded some 120 million unique TCR beta sequences in earlier analysis.

Study-level results: Previous analysis showed most TCR beta V segments were productive about 90% or about 30% of the time. As immune exposure information, only CMV serostatus was available. Reports state that TCR beta sequences accurately predicted most subjects' HLA-A and HLA-B alleles.

Turning to this clone: What it binds is unknown.

A multiplex PCR was run with 60 Vbeta primers and 13 Jbeta primers. Sequenced by immunoSEQ multiplex PCR; TCRdb stores in-frame clones only, minus some. This sample has roughly 200,000 clones, with approximately 85% found just once. The germline gives CDR1 SGHAT, CDR2 FQNNGV. There are 18 residues in the CDR3. V was clipped by 4 bases and J by 2 bases; unmatched bases: 12. The sequence was obtained from a woman aged 45-60 years in good health and CMV-seronegative. The sample consisted of PBMCs. The chain couples TRBV11-2 to TRBJ2-3, with 10 bases fitting TRBD2. The CDR3 DNA reads as TGTGCCAGCAGCTCCTACTCCGGGACTAGCGCCTACACAGATACGCAGTATTTT. Amino acids: CASSSYSGTSAYTDTQYF.